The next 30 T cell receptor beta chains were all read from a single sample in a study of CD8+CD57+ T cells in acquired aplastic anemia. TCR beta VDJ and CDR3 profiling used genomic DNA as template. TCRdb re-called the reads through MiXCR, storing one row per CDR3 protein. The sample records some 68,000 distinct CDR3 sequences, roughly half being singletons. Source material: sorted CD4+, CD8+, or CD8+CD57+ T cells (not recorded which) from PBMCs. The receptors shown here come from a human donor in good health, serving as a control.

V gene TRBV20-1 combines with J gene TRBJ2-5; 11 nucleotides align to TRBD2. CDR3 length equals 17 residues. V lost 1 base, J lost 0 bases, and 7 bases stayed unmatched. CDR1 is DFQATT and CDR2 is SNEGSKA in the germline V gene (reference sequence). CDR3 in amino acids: CSARGTSGGSYQETQYF. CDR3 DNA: TGCAGTGCTAGAGGAACTAGCGGGGGTTCGTACCAAGAGACCCAGTACTTC.

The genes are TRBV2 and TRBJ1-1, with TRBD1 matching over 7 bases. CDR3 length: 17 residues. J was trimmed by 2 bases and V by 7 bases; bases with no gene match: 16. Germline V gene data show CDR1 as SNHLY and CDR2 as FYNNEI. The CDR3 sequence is CASTRTGLTYDNTEAFF. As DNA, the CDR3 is TGTGCCAGCACCCGGACAGGATTGACATATGATAACACTGAAGCTTTCTTT.

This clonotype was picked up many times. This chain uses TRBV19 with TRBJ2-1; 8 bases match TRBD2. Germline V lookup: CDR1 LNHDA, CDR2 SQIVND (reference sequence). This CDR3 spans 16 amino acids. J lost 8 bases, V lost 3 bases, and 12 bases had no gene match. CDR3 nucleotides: TGTGCCAGTAGTATTCGCGGGGGGACTCCGGTCCATGAGCAGTTCTTC. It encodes CASSIRGGTPVHEQFF.

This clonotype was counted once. The CDR3 loop is CASSFEMRQGPYF. In DNA, the CDR3 is TGTGCCAGCAGCTTCGAAATGCGACAGGGCCCGTATTTT. V is TRBV25-1 and J is TRBJ2-3; TRBD1 aligns across 7 bases. Germline-derived CDR1 and CDR2 are MGHDK and SYGVNS. V trimming: 6 bases; J trimming: 14 bases; junction bases outside the gene matches: 14. The CDR3 totals 13 residues.

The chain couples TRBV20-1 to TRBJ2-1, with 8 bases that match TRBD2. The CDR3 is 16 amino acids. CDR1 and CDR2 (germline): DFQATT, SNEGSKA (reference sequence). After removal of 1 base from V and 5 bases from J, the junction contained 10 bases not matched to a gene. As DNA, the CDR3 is TGCAGTGCTAGAGGGTCGACTAGCGAGAGAGACAATGAGCAGTTCTTC. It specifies CSARGSTSERDNEQFF.

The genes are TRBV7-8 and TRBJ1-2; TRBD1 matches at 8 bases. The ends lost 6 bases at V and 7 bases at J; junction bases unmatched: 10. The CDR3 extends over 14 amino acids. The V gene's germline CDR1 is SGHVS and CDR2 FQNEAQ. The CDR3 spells CASRPRTGRVGYTF. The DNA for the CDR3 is TGTGCCAGCAGACCGAGGACAGGGCGGGTTGGCTACACCTTC.

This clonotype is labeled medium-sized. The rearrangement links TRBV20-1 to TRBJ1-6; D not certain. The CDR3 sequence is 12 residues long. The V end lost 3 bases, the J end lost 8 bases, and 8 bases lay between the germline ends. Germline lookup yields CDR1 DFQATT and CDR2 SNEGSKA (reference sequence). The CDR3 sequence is CSARPLDSPLHF. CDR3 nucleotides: TGCAGTGCTAGGCCACTGGATTCACCCCTCCACTTT.

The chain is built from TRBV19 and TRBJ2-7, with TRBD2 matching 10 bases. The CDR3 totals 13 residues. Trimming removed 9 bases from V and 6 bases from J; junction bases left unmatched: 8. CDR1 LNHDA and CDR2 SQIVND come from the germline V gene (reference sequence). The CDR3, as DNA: TGTGCCAGCAGCCCCGGGACTAGCGTCGAGCAGTACTTC. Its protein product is CASSPGTSVEQYF.

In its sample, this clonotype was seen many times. CDR3 loop: CASSLGTGPYEQYF. The CDR3 coding sequence is TGTGCCAGCAGCTTAGGGACAGGACCCTACGAGCAGTACTTC. The chain couples TRBV11-3 to TRBJ2-7, with 7 bases that match TRBD1. Germline CDR1 reads SGHNT; CDR2 reads YENEEA. V was pared by 1 base and J by 2 bases, with 2 bases of the junction left unmatched. The CDR3 runs 14 residues. Filled out from reference TRBV11-3 and TRBJ2-7, the complete variable domain reads EAGVVQSPRYKIIEKKQPVAFWCNPISGHNTLYWYLQNLGQGPELLIRYENEEAVDDSQLPKDRFSAERLKGVDSTLKIQPAELGDSAVYLCASSLGTGPYEQYFGPGTRLTVT.

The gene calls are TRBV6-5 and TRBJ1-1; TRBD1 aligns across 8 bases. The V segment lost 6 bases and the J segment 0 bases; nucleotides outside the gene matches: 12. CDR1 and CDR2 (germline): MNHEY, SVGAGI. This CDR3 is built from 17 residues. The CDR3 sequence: CASSIGQGRIMNTEAFF. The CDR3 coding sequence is TGTGCCAGCAGCATCGGACAGGGCCGAATCATGAACACTGAAGCTTTCTTT.

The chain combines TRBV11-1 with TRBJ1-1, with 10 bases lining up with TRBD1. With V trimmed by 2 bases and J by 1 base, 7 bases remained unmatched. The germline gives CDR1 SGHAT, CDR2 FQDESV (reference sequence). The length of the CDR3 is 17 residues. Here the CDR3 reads CASSLWGTGVTNTEAFF. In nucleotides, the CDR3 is TGTGCCAGCAGCTTATGGGGGACAGGGGTCACGAACACTGAAGCTTTCTTT.

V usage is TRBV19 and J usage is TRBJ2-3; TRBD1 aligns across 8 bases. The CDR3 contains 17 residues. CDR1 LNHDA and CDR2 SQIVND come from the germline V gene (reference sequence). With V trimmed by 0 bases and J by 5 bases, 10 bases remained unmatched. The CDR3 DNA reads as TGTGCCAGTAGTATAGATCTAATGGGAGACAGGGGAGATACGCAGTATTTT. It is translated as CASSIDLMGDRGDTQYF.

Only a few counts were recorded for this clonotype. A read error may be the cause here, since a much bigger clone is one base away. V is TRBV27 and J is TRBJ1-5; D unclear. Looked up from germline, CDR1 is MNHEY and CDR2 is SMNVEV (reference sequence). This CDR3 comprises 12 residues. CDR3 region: CVSSSNNQPQHF. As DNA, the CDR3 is TGTGTCAGCAGTTCAAATAATCAGCCCCAGCATTTT.

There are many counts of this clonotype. The CDR3 DNA follows: TGCGCCAGCAGCTTCGATACCAAATTGTGGGGTAACACTGAAGCTTTCTTT. It codes for CASSFDTKLWGNTEAFF. The chain combines TRBV5-1 with TRBJ1-1; D not certain. The germline V gene encodes CDR1 SGHRS and CDR2 YFSETQ. CDR3 length: 17 amino acids. Between the trimmed V and J ends, which lost 2 bases and 2 bases, there was a span of 19 bases.

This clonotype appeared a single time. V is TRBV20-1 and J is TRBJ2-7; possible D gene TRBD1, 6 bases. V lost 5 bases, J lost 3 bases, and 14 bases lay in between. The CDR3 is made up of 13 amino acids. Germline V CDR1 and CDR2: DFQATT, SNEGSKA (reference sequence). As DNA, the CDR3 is TGCAGTGCTGCAAGGGGGTCTCTCTACGAGCAGTACTTC. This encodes CSAARGSLYEQYF.

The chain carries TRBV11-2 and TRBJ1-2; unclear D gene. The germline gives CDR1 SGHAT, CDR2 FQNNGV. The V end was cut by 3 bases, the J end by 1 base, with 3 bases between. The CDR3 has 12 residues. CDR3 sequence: CASSLDNYGYTF. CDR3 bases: TGTGCCAGCAGCTTGGATAACTATGGCTACACCTTC.

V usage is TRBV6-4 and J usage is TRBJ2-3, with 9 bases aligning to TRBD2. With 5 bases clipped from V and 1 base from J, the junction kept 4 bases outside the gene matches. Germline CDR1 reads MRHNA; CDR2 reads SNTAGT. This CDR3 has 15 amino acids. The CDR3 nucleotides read TGTGCCAGCAGTACCCCTAGCGGGGGCACAGATACGCAGTATTTT. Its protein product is CASSTPSGGTDTQYF.

The CDR3 DNA follows: TGTGCCAGCAGATCCGGGACAGAATACTACGAGCAGTACTTC. Translation gives CASRSGTEYYEQYF. This chain uses TRBV6-1 with TRBJ2-7; 7 nucleotides match TRBD1. V shed 6 bases and J 3 bases; nucleotides not matched to a gene: 8. Germline values: CDR1 MNHNS, CDR2 SASEGT. This CDR3 is built from 14 residues.

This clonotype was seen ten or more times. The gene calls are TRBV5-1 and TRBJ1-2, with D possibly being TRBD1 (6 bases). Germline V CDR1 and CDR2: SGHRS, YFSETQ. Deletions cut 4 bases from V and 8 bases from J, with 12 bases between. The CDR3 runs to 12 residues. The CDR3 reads CASSLQGNGYTF. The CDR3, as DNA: TGCGCCAGCAGCCTACAGGGAAACGGCTACACCTTC.

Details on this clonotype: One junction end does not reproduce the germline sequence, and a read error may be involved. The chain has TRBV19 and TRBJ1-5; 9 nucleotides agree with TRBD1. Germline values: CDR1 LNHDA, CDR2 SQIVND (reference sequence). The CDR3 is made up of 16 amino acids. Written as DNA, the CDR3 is TGTGCCAGTAGTATGAGGGACAGGGATAGCAATCAGCCCCAGCACTTT. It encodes CASSMRDRDSNQPQHF.

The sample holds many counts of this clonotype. The CDR3 bases are TGTGCCAGCAGCGGGGTAAGCGGACAGGACACAGATACGCAGTATTTT. This sequence encodes CASSGVSGQDTDTQYF. This rearrangement joins TRBV12-3 or TRBV12-4 to TRBJ2-3; 7 bases agree with TRBD1. The CDR3 contains 16 residues. V dropped 6 bases and J dropped 2; count of bases not matched to a gene: 11.

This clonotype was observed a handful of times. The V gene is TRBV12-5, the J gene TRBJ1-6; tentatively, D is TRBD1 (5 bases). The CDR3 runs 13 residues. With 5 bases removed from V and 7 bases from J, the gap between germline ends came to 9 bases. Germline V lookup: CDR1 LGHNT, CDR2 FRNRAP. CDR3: CASGQGPNSPLHF. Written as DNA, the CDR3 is TGTGCTAGTGGTCAGGGCCCAAATTCACCCCTCCACTTT.

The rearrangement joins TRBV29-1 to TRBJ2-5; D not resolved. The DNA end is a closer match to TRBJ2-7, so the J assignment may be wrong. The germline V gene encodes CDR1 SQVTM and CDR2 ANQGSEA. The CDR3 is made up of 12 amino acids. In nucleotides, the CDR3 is TGCAGCGTTGAGGTCTGGGGCTACGAGCAGTACGTC. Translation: CSVEVWGYEQYV.

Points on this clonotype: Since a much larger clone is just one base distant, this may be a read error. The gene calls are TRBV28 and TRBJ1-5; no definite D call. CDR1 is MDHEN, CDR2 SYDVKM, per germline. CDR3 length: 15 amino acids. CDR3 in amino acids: CANSFSGYGNQPQHF. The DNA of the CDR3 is TGTGCCAACAGTTTCTCTGGATACGGAAATCAGCCCCAGCATTTT.

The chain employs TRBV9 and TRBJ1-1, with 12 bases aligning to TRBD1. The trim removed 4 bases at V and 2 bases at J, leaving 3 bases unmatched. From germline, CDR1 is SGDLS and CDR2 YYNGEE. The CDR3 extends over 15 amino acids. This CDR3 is CASSTGQGANTEAFF. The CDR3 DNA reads TGTGCCAGCAGCACGGGACAGGGGGCCAACACTGAAGCTTTCTTT.

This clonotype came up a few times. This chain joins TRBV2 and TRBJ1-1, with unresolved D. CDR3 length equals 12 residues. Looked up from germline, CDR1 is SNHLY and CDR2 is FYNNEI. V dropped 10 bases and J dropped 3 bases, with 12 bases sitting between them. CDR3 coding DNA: TGTGCCAACCAGGATCGGTACACTGAAGCTTTCTTT. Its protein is CANQDRYTEAFF.

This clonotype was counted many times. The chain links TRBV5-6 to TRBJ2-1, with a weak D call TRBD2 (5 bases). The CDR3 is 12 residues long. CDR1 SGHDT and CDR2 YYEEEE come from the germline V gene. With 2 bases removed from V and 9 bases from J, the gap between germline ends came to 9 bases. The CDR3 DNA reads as TGTGCCAGCAGCTTCGGAGGAACTGAGCAGTTCTTC. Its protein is CASSFGGTEQFF.

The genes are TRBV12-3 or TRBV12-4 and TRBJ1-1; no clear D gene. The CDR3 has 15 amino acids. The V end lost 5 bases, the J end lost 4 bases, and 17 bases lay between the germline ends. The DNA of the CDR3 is TGTGCCAGCAGTCCCCTTTCTACTCTGGGCACTGAAGCTTTCTTT. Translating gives CASSPLSTLGTEAFF.

The CDR3 is CASSFDQPQHF. DNA for the CDR3: TGTGCCAGCAGCTTCGATCAGCCCCAGCATTTT. The genes are TRBV7-2 and TRBJ1-5, with D unclear. The V end lost 3 bases, the J end lost 5 bases, and 2 bases lay between the germline ends. The germline CDR1 and CDR2 sequences are SGHTA and FQGNSA. The CDR3 sequence is 11 residues long.

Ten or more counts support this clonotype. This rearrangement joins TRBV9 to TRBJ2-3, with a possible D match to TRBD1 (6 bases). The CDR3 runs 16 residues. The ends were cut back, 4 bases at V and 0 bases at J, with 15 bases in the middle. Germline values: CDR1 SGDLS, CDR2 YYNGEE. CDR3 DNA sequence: TGTGCCAGCAGCTTAAAACAGGGTGCTAGCACAGATACGCAGTATTTT. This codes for CASSLKQGASTDTQYF.